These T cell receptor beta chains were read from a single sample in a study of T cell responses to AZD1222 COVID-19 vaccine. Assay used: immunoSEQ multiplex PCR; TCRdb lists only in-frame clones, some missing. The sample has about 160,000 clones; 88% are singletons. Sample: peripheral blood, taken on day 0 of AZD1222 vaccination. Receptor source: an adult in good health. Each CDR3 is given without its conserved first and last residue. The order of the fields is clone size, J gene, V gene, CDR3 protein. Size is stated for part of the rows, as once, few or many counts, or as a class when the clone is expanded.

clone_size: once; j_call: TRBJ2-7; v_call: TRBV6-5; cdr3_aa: ASSYSILEYEQY
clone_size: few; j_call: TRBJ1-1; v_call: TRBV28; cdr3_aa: ASSRNTEAF
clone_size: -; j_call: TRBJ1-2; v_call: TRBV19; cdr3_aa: ASSRQASSYGYT
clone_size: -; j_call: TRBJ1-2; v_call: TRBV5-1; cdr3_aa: ASTRSAEADGYT
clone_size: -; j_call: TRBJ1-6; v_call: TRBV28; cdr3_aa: ASRGQGNNSPLH
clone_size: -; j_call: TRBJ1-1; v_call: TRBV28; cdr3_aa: ASSQIPDAF
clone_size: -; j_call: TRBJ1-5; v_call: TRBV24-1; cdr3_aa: AVRPVHGNQPQH
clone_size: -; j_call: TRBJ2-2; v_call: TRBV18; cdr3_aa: ASSFTETGFAGELF
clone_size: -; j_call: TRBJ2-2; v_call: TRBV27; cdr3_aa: ASRRGYENTGELF
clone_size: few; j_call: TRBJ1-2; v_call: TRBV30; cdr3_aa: AWSDAGVINYGYT
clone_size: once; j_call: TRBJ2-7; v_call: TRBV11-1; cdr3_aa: ASSIGTGGYEQY
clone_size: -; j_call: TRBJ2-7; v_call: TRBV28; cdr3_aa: ASLSLEYAESEQY
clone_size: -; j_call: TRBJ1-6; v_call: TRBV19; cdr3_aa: ASSMWSEGSNSPLH
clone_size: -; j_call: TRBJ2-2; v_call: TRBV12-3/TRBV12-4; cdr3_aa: ASTQLTLAELF
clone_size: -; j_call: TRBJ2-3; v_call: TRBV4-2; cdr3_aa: ASSQESRGDTQY
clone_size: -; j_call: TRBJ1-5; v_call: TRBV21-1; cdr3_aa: ASRRGGPGGNQPQH
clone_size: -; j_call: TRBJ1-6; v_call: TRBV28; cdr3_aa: ASREGLSYDSPLH
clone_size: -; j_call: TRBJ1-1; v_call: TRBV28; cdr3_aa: ASSLTVMNTEAF
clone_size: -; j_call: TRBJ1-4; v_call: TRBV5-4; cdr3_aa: ASSFSVVGAANEKLF
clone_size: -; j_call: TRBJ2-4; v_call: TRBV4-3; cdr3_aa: ASSQELKNIQY
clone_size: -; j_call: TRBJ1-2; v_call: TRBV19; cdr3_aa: ASSNQGYGYT
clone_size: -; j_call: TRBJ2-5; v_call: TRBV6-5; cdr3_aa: ASIGLETQY
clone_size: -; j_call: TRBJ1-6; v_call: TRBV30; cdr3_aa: AWSVYNLRTLH
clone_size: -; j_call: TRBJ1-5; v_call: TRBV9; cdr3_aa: ASSVDDGRTNQPQH
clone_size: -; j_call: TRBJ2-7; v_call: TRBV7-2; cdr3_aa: ASSPAYEQY
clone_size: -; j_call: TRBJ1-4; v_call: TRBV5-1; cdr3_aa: ASSFGQGGEKLF
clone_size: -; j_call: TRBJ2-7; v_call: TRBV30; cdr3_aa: AWSRPGLAGEQY
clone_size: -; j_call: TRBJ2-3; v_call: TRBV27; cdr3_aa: ASRGPGEDTQY
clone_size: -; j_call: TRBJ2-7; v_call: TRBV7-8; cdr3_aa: ASSPIRGLAYEQY
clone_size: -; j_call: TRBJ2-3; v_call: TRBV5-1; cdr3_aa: ASSLDQSTDTQY
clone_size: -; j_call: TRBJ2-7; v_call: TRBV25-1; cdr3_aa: ASSELGGSDEQY
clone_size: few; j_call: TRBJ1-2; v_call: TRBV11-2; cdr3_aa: ASSLAPYGYT
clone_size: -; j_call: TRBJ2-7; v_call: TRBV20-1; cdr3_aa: SASDREQY
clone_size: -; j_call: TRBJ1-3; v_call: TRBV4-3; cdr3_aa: ASSQGRQGRRNTIY
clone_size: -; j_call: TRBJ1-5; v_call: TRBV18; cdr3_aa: ASSGVWEQPQH
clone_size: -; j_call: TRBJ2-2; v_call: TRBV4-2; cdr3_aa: ASSHPGGRETGELF
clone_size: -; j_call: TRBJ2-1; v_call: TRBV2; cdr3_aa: ASSGRDRAQF
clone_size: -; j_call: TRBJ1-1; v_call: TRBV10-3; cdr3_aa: AISGTGVTEAF
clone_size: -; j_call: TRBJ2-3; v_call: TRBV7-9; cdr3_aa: ASSSKGASQVQY
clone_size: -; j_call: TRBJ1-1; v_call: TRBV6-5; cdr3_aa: ASTRTGPNTEAF
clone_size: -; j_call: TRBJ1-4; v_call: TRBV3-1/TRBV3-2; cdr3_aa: ASSQDLATSEELF
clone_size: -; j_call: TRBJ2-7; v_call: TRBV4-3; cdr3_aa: ASSQGTVSYEQY